The rows below give T cell receptor beta chains drawn from one sample of a study of shared clonotypes between healthy human individuals. The method was immunoSEQ multiplex PCR; TCRdb's version includes in-frame clones alone and lacks a portion of them. This table holds hundreds of thousands of clones, 76% found once. Sequencing input: PBMCs. These receptors were obtained from a woman in her thirties or forties in good health. Some clones in this sample may be carry-over from other donors' samples. The CDR3 runs from the conserved cysteine through the conserved F or W. Each record gives: J gene, D gene, V gene, clone size, CDR3 DNA, CDR3 protein. D genes are given only for firm matches. Expanded clones are given a class, and other clones once, few, many or no size at all.

j_call: TRBJ2-3
d_call: TRBD1
v_call: TRBV29-1
clone_size: many
cdr3_nt: TGCAGCTCTCGGACAGGGGTTACAGATACGCAGTATTTT
cdr3_aa: CSSRTGVTDTQYF

j_call: TRBJ2-1
d_call: NA
v_call: TRBV18
clone_size: NA
cdr3_nt: TGTGCCAGCTCTACCTGGACTGTAAACAATGAGCAGTTCTTC
cdr3_aa: CASSTWTVNNEQFF

j_call: TRBJ2-1
d_call: NA
v_call: TRBV11-2
clone_size: NA
cdr3_nt: TGTGCCAGCAGCTTAGATGGGTCACTGGCGTCCGAGCAGTTCTTC
cdr3_aa: CASSLDGSLASEQFF

j_call: TRBJ1-1
d_call: NA
v_call: TRBV11-2
clone_size: NA
cdr3_nt: TGTGCCAGCAGCTTAGGGGGGTGGGGCCGAGCTGAAGCTTTCTTT
cdr3_aa: CASSLGGWGRAEAFF

j_call: TRBJ1-4
d_call: NA
v_call: TRBV27
clone_size: NA
cdr3_nt: TGTGCCAGCTCATCCCTGACGGACTCCTTAACTAATGAAAAACTGTTTTTT
cdr3_aa: CASSSLTDSLTNEKLFF

j_call: TRBJ2-2
d_call: TRBD2
v_call: TRBV28
clone_size: many
cdr3_nt: TGTGCCAGCAGTTCCCTCAGACTAGCGGACGGAAGCTCGAACACCGGGGAGCTGTTTTTT
cdr3_aa: CASSSLRLADGSSNTGELFF

j_call: TRBJ2-1
d_call: TRBD2
v_call: TRBV29-1
clone_size: NA
cdr3_nt: TGCAGCGTTGAGGGGGGGTCACGATCCTACAATGGGCGGTTCTTC
cdr3_aa: CSVEGGSRSYNGRFF

j_call: TRBJ2-1
d_call: TRBD2
v_call: TRBV10-2
clone_size: NA
cdr3_nt: TGCGCCAGCAGTGGAATAGCGGGAGGTCGGAATGAGCAGTTCTTC
cdr3_aa: CASSGIAGGRNEQFF

j_call: TRBJ2-1
d_call: TRBD2
v_call: TRBV30
clone_size: few
cdr3_nt: TGTGCCTGGAGTCCCGGGACTACCACGAATGAGCAGTTCTTC
cdr3_aa: CAWSPGTTTNEQFF

j_call: TRBJ1-4
d_call: TRBD1
v_call: TRBV13
clone_size: NA
cdr3_nt: TGTGCCAGCAGCCCCCCGGGAAGGGGGCCGGATGAAAAACTGTTTTTT
cdr3_aa: CASSPPGRGPDEKLFF

j_call: TRBJ2-7
d_call: TRBD2
v_call: TRBV7-2
clone_size: once
cdr3_nt: TGTGCCAGCAGCTTAGAGGTTAGCGGGGACTACGAGCAGTACTTC
cdr3_aa: CASSLEVSGDYEQYF

j_call: TRBJ2-6
d_call: TRBD2
v_call: TRBV5-4
clone_size: NA
cdr3_nt: TGTGCCAGCAGGCGGGGGGCGCTTGGGGCCAACGTCCTGACTTTC
cdr3_aa: CASRRGALGANVLTF

j_call: TRBJ2-3
d_call: NA
v_call: TRBV5-5
clone_size: NA
cdr3_nt: TGTGCCAGCAGCTCCTCCCCTAATACGCAGTATTTT
cdr3_aa: CASSSSPNTQYF

j_call: TRBJ1-1
d_call: NA
v_call: TRBV7-9
clone_size: NA
cdr3_nt: TGTGCCAGCAGCTCGTATACCAACACTGAAGCTTTCTTT
cdr3_aa: CASSSYTNTEAFF

j_call: TRBJ1-1
d_call: NA
v_call: TRBV5-5
clone_size: NA
cdr3_nt: TGTGCCAGCACCCCCTGGGAGAGGTTCAGAGACACTGAAGCTTTCTTT
cdr3_aa: CASTPWERFRDTEAFF

j_call: TRBJ1-1
d_call: TRBD1
v_call: TRBV7-3
clone_size: NA
cdr3_nt: TGTGCCAGCAGCTTTGACAGGGCCACTGAAGCTTTCTTT
cdr3_aa: CASSFDRATEAFF

j_call: TRBJ2-7
d_call: NA
v_call: TRBV6-6
clone_size: NA
cdr3_nt: TGTGCCAGCAGTTACTCACTAGTAGGGGGGACCTACGAGCAGTACTTC
cdr3_aa: CASSYSLVGGTYEQYF

j_call: TRBJ2-2
d_call: TRBD2
v_call: TRBV6-1
clone_size: NA
cdr3_nt: TGTGCCAGCAGTGGGCGACTAGCGGGGACCGGGGAGCTGTTTTTT
cdr3_aa: CASSGRLAGTGELFF

j_call: TRBJ1-5
d_call: NA
v_call: TRBV5-8
clone_size: NA
cdr3_nt: TGTGCCAGCAGTCTGGACCCTCCCTCCCAGCCCCAGCATTTT
cdr3_aa: CASSLDPPSQPQHF

j_call: TRBJ1-1
d_call: NA
v_call: TRBV18
clone_size: NA
cdr3_nt: TGTGCCAGCTCACCACAGCGGCACCTGAACACTGAAGCTTTCTTT
cdr3_aa: CASSPQRHLNTEAFF

j_call: TRBJ2-7
d_call: NA
v_call: TRBV7-2
clone_size: NA
cdr3_nt: TGTGCCAGCAGCTCCCGTGTCTCCTACGAGCAGTACTTC
cdr3_aa: CASSSRVSYEQYF

j_call: TRBJ1-2
d_call: NA
v_call: TRBV4-3
clone_size: few
cdr3_nt: TGCGCCAGCAGCCATTCCATCGGCGGGATCTATGGCTACACCTTC
cdr3_aa: CASSHSIGGIYGYTF

j_call: TRBJ1-5
d_call: NA
v_call: TRBV7-3
clone_size: few
cdr3_nt: TGTGCCAGCAGCTTAGATGCCCATCAGCCCCAGCATTTT
cdr3_aa: CASSLDAHQPQHF

j_call: TRBJ2-7
d_call: TRBD2
v_call: TRBV6-1
clone_size: NA
cdr3_nt: TGTGCCAGCAGTGAGGGAACTAGCGGGGTCTCCTACGAGCAGTACTTC
cdr3_aa: CASSEGTSGVSYEQYF

j_call: TRBJ2-1
d_call: NA
v_call: TRBV6-5
clone_size: NA
cdr3_nt: TGTGCCAGCGGTTACAGGGGAGGAAGCGTCAATGAGCAGTTCTTC
cdr3_aa: CASGYRGGSVNEQFF

j_call: TRBJ2-1
d_call: TRBD2
v_call: TRBV10-3
clone_size: NA
cdr3_nt: TGTGCCACCCTAGCGGGCACTTCCTACAATGAGCAGTTCTTC
cdr3_aa: CATLAGTSYNEQFF

j_call: TRBJ2-3
d_call: NA
v_call: TRBV7-7
clone_size: NA
cdr3_nt: TGTGCCAGCAGCCAAGACAGTACAGATACGCAGTATTTT
cdr3_aa: CASSQDSTDTQYF

j_call: TRBJ1-1
d_call: NA
v_call: TRBV2
clone_size: NA
cdr3_nt: TGTGCCAGCAGTGAAAGGCACGGGAAAGGGACTGAAGCTTTCTTT
cdr3_aa: CASSERHGKGTEAFF

j_call: TRBJ1-3
d_call: NA
v_call: TRBV30
clone_size: NA
cdr3_nt: TGTGCCTGGAGTGTATCCCAGGTCGGAAACACCATATATTTT
cdr3_aa: CAWSVSQVGNTIYF

j_call: TRBJ1-2
d_call: TRBD1
v_call: TRBV29-1
clone_size: few
cdr3_nt: TGCAGCGTTGGGTGGGGACAGGGCGATGGCTACACCTTC
cdr3_aa: CSVGWGQGDGYTF

j_call: TRBJ1-5
d_call: NA
v_call: TRBV4-1
clone_size: NA
cdr3_nt: TGCGCCAGCAGCCCAGGGACCGTAAGTCAGCCCCAGCATTTT
cdr3_aa: CASSPGTVSQPQHF

j_call: TRBJ2-5
d_call: TRBD1
v_call: TRBV29-1
clone_size: NA
cdr3_nt: TGCAGCGTAACAGGGGGCCAAGAGACCCAGTACTTC
cdr3_aa: CSVTGGQETQYF

j_call: TRBJ1-2
d_call: NA
v_call: TRBV6-1
clone_size: NA
cdr3_nt: TGTGCCAGCAGTGAGGCCTGGACAGACAACTATGGCTACACCTTC
cdr3_aa: CASSEAWTDNYGYTF

j_call: TRBJ2-1
d_call: NA
v_call: TRBV9
clone_size: NA
cdr3_nt: TGTGCCAGCAGCCCATTGACAGTTATCGGTGGTGAGCAGTTCTTC
cdr3_aa: CASSPLTVIGGEQFF

j_call: TRBJ2-7
d_call: TRBD1
v_call: TRBV5-8
clone_size: NA
cdr3_nt: TGTGCCAGCAGCTTCACAGGGGTCGCCTACGAGCAGTACTTC
cdr3_aa: CASSFTGVAYEQYF

j_call: TRBJ2-1
d_call: NA
v_call: TRBV6-5
clone_size: NA
cdr3_nt: TGTGCCAGCGGGACTCCTTACAATGAGCAGTTCTTC
cdr3_aa: CASGTPYNEQFF

j_call: TRBJ2-1
d_call: NA
v_call: TRBV7-9
clone_size: NA
cdr3_nt: TGTGCCGGCAGCCCTAGAGGGGGGAGCTCCTACAATGAGCAGTTCTTC
cdr3_aa: CAGSPRGGSSYNEQFF

j_call: TRBJ2-7
d_call: NA
v_call: TRBV28
clone_size: NA
cdr3_nt: TGTGCCAGCAGTTCGGGGGATAGCTACGAGCAGTACTTC
cdr3_aa: CASSSGDSYEQYF

j_call: TRBJ2-5
d_call: NA
v_call: TRBV4-3
clone_size: NA
cdr3_nt: TGCGCCAGCAGCCAAGATCATTGGGAGACCCAGTACTTC
cdr3_aa: CASSQDHWETQYF

j_call: TRBJ1-2
d_call: NA
v_call: TRBV7-2
clone_size: NA
cdr3_nt: TGTGCCAGCAGCTTGGAGCCGGGATATGGCTACACCTTC
cdr3_aa: CASSLEPGYGYTF

j_call: TRBJ1-3
d_call: NA
v_call: TRBV30
clone_size: NA
cdr3_nt: TGTGCCTGGAGTGTACCTAGGCAGAGCTCTGGAAACACCATATATTTT
cdr3_aa: CAWSVPRQSSGNTIYF

j_call: TRBJ1-2
d_call: NA
v_call: TRBV5-4
clone_size: few
cdr3_nt: TGTGCCAGCAGCTTGGAACGAGGCAGAGTGTATGGCTACACCTTC
cdr3_aa: CASSLERGRVYGYTF

j_call: TRBJ2-7
d_call: TRBD2
v_call: TRBV6-6
clone_size: NA
cdr3_nt: TGTGCCAGCAGTTATCGTATGGCGGGAGGGGACTACGAGCAGTACTTC
cdr3_aa: CASSYRMAGGDYEQYF

j_call: TRBJ2-3
d_call: NA
v_call: TRBV20-1
clone_size: NA
cdr3_nt: TGCAGTGCCCCGCAGGGTACGCAGTATTTT
cdr3_aa: CSAPQGTQYF

j_call: TRBJ2-7
d_call: NA
v_call: TRBV5-1
clone_size: NA
cdr3_nt: TGCGCCAGCACGAACCCGGGACTCGAGCAGTACTTC
cdr3_aa: CASTNPGLEQYF

j_call: TRBJ1-2
d_call: NA
v_call: TRBV7-3
clone_size: few
cdr3_nt: TGTGCCAGCAGCTCCAAGAGTTATGGCTACACCTTC
cdr3_aa: CASSSKSYGYTF

j_call: TRBJ1-1
d_call: NA
v_call: TRBV19
clone_size: NA
cdr3_nt: TGTGCCAGTCGGACCTGGGGGACTGAAGCTTTCTTT
cdr3_aa: CASRTWGTEAFF

j_call: TRBJ1-1
d_call: TRBD1
v_call: TRBV9
clone_size: NA
cdr3_nt: TGTGCCAGCGGCAGGGGGGCAGGGGCAAACACTGAAGCTTTCTTT
cdr3_aa: CASGRGAGANTEAFF

j_call: TRBJ1-2
d_call: NA
v_call: TRBV7-9
clone_size: NA
cdr3_nt: TGTGCCAGCAGCTTAACCGGGGACTATGGCTACACCTTC
cdr3_aa: CASSLTGDYGYTF

j_call: TRBJ1-4
d_call: TRBD1
v_call: TRBV25-1
clone_size: few
cdr3_nt: TGTGCCAGCAGCGTTTGGACAGGGGCGGAGGAAAAACTGTTTTTT
cdr3_aa: CASSVWTGAEEKLFF